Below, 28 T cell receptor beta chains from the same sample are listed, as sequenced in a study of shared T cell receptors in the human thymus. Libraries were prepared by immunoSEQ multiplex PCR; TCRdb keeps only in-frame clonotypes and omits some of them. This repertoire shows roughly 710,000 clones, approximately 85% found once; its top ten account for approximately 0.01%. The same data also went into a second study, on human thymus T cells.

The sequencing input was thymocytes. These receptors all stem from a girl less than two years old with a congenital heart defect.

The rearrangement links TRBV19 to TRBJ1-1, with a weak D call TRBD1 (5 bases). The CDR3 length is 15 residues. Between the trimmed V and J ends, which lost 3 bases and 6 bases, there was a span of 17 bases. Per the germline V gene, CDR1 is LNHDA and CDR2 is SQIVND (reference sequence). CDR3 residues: CASSIQGLTDPEAFF. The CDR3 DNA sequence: TGTGCCAGTAGTATTCAGGGCCTCACTGACCCTGAAGCTTTCTTT.

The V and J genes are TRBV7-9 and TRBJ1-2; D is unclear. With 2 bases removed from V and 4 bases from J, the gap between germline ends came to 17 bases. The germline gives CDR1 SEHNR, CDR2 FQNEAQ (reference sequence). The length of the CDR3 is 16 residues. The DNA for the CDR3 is TGTGCCAGCAGCTTAATGTCCTTCCGTTCCAGCTATGGCTACACCTTC. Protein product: CASSLMSFRSSYGYTF.

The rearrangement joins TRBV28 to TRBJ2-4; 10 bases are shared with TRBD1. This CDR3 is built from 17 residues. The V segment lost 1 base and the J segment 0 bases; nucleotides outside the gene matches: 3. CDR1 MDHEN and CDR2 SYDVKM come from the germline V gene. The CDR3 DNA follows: TGTGCCAGCAGTTTATCGGGGACAGGGGTAGCCAAAAACATTCAGTACTTC. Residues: CASSLSGTGVAKNIQYF.

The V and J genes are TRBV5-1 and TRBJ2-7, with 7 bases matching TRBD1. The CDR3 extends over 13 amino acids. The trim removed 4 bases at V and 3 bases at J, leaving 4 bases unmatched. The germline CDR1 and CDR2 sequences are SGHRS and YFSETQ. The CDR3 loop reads CASSGRGFYEQYF. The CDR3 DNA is TGCGCCAGCAGCGGCAGGGGGTTCTACGAGCAGTACTTC.

CDR3 nucleotide sequence: TGCAGTGCTAGGGCATCCAGGGAGCAGTACTTC. It is translated as CSARASREQYF. The chain employs TRBV20-1 and TRBJ2-7, with unresolved D. Trimming took 3 bases from V and 7 from J, leaving 10 bases between them. The CDR3 is made up of 11 amino acids. Looked up from germline, CDR1 is DFQATT and CDR2 is SNEGSKA (reference sequence).

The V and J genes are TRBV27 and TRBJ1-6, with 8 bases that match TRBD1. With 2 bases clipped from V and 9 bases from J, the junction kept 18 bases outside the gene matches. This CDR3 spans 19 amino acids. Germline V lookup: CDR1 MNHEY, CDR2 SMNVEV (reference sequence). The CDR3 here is CASSLVGRGLVKGFSPLHF. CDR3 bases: TGTGCCAGCAGTTTAGTGGGCAGGGGGCTAGTCAAGGGGTTTTCACCCCTCCACTTT.

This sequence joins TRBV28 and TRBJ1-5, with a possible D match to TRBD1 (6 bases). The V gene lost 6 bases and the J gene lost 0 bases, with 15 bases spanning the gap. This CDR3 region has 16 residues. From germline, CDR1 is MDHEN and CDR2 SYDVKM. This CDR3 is CASSQDSYNSNQPQHF. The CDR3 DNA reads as TGTGCCAGCAGCCAGGACAGTTACAATAGCAATCAGCCCCAGCATTTT.

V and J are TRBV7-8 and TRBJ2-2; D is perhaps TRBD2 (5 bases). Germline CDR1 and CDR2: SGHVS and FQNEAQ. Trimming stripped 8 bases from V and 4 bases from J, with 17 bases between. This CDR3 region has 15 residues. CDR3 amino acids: CASSPWERPTGELFF. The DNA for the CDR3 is TGTGCCAGCTCTCCCTGGGAGAGGCCCACCGGGGAGCTGTTTTTT.

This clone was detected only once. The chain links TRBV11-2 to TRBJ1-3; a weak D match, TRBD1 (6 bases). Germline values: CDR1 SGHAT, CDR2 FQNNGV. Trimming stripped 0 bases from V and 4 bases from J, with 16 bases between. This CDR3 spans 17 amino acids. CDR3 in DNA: TGTGCCAGCAGCTTAGAGGATTACGGGACATCCGGAAACACCATATATTTT. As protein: CASSLEDYGTSGNTIYF.

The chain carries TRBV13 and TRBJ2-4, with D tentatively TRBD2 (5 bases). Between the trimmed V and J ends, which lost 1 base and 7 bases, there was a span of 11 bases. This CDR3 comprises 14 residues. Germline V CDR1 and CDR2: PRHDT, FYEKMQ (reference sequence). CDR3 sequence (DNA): TGTGCCAGCAGCTTAGCTTCGCGGGCGAACATTCAGTACTTC. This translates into CASSLASRANIQYF.

CDR3 amino acids: CASSGPGLADYNEQFF. CDR3 DNA: TGTGCCAGCAGCGGGCCGGGACTAGCGGATTACAATGAGCAGTTCTTC. V and J are TRBV9 and TRBJ2-1, with TRBD2 matching over 11 bases. Germline V gene lookup returns CDR1 SGDLS and CDR2 YYNGEE. V lost 3 bases to trimming and J lost 4 bases; unmatched junction nucleotides: 6. The CDR3 loop spans 16 amino acids.

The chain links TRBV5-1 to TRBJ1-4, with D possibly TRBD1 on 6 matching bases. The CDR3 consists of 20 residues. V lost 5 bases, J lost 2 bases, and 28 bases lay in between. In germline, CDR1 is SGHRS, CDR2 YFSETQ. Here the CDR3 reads CASSLTSSGQMLLTNEKLFF. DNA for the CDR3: TGCGCCAGCAGTCTGACCTCTTCCGGACAGATGCTTTTGACTAATGAAAAACTGTTTTTT.

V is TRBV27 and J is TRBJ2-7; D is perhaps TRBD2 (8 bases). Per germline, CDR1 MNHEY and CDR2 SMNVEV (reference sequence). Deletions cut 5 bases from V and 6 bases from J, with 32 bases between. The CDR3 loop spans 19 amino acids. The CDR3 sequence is CASSPGGNETGLDGLEQYF. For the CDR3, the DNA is TGTGCCAGCAGTCCGGGGGGGAACGAGACAGGGCTTGACGGGCTCGAGCAGTACTTC.

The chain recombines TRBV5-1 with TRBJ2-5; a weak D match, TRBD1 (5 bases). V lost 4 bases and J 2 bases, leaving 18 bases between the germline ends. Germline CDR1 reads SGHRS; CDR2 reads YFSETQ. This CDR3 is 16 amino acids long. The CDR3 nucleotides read TGCGCCAGCAGCCCTTTCTACAGGAGAGTTCAAGAGACCCAGTACTTC. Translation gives CASSPFYRRVQETQYF.

In DNA form, the CDR3 reads TGTGCCAGCAGACTCAGGGGAGATACGCAGTATTTT. It encodes CASRLRGDTQYF. V is TRBV11-2 and J is TRBJ2-3, with D possibly TRBD1 on 6 matching bases. Germline V gives CDR1 SGHAT, CDR2 FQNNGV. V lost 6 bases and J lost 5, with 9 bases in between. This CDR3 comprises 12 residues.

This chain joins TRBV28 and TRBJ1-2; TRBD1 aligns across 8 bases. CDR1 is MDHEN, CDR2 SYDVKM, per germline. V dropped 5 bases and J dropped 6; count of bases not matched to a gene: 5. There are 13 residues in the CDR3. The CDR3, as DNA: TGTGCCAGCAGTCCCAGGGGGCGCGATGGCTACACCTTC. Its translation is CASSPRGRDGYTF.

CDR3 loop: CASSFPQRGPKETQYF. CDR3 DNA: TGTGCCAGCAGCTTTCCCCAGCGGGGGCCGAAAGAGACCCAGTACTTC. This chain uses TRBV5-5 with TRBJ2-5; 8 bases fit TRBD2. V lost 2 bases to trimming and J lost 3 bases; unmatched junction nucleotides: 9. The germline V gene encodes CDR1 SGHKS and CDR2 YYEKEE (reference sequence). The CDR3 is made up of 16 amino acids.

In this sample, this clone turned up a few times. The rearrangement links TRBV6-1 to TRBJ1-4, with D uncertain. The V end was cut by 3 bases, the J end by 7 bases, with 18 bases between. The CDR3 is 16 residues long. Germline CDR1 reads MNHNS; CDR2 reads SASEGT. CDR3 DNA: TGTGCCAGCAGTGAGCGGTATCCCTATCGTCCTGAAAAACTGTTTTTT. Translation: CASSERYPYRPEKLFF.

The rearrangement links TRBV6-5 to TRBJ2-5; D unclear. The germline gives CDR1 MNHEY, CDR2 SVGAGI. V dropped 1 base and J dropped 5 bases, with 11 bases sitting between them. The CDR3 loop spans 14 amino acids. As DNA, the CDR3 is TGTGCCAGCAGTTACTTGCTCGCCGGGGAGACCCAGTACTTC. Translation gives CASSYLLAGETQYF.

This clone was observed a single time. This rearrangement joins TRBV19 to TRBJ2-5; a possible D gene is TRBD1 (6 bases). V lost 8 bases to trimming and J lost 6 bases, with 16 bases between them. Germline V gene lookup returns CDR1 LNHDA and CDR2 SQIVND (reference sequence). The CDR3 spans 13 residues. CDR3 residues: CASSGTIFKTQYF. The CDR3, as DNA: TGTGCCAGTTCCGGGACAATCTTTAAGACCCAGTACTTC.

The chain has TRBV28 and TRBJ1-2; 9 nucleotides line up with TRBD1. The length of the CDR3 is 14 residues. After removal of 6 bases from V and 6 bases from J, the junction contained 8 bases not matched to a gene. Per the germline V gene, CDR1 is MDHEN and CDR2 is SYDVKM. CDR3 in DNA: TGTGCCAGCAGCTGCGGGACAGGGAGGGATGGCTACACCTTC. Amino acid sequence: CASSCGTGRDGYTF.

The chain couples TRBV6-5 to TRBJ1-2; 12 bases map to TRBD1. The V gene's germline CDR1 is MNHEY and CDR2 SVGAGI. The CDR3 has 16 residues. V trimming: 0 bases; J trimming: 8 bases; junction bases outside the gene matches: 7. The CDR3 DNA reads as TGTGCCAGCAGTTACTCAGGGACAGGGGGCGCAGAAGGCTACACCTTC. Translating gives CASSYSGTGGAEGYTF.

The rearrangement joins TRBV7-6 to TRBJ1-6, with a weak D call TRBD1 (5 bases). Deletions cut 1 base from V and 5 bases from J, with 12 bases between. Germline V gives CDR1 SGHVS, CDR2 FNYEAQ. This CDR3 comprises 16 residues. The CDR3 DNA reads TGTGCCAGCAGCTTAGTAACAGGCCGGAATAATTCACCCCTCCACTTT. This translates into CASSLVTGRNNSPLHF.

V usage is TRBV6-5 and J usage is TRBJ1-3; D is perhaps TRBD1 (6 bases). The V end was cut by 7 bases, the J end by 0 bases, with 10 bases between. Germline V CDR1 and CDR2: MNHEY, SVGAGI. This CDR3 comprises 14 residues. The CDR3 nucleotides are TGTGCCAGCAAGGGCAGGGGCTCTGGAAACACCATATATTTT. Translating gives CASKGRGSGNTIYF.

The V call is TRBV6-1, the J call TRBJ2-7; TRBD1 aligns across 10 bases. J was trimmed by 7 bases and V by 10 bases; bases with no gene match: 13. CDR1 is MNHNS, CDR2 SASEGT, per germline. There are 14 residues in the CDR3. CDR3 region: CATSLDRGSGEQYF. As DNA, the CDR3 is TGTGCCACAAGTTTGGACAGGGGGTCAGGTGAGCAGTACTTC.

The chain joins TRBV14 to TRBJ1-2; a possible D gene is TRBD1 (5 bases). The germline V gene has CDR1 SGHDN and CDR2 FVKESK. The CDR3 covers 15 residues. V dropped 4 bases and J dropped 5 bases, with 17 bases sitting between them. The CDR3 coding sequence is TGTGCCAGCAGCCCACTGACGGACACAGAATATGGCTACACCTTC. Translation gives CASSPLTDTEYGYTF.

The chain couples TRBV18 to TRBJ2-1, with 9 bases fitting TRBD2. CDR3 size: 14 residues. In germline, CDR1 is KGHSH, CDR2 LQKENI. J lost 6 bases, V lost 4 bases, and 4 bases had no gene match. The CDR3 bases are TGTGCCAGCTCACGCGGGGGGGCCCGCAATGAGCAGTTCTTC. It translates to CASSRGGARNEQFF.

DNA for the CDR3: TGCGCCAGCAGCCCACGGTCAGGGGGTTATGGCAAAAACATTCAGTACTTC. This gives the protein CASSPRSGGYGKNIQYF. V is TRBV4-3 and J is TRBJ2-4; 7 nucleotides align to TRBD1. The CDR3 sequence is 17 residues long. The junction had 12 bases not matched to a gene; V was cut back by 4 bases and J by 3 bases. Germline CDR1 LGHNA, CDR2 YSLEER.